A single sample is the source of the 20 T cell receptor beta chains below, sequenced in a study of shared clonotypes between healthy human individuals. Assay: immunoSEQ multiplex PCR; the TCRdb copy retains only in-frame clones and omits some. The sample includes some 1,900,000 clones, 85% to 95% of them seen just once. Naive CD8 isolation took CD45RO-negative cells positively selected for CCR7 and excluded terminally differentiated effector memory CD45RA+ cells. The sequencing sample was made of naive CD8+ T cells sorted from blood. The receptors originated from a man between 18 and 35 years old in good health.

To note about this clone: This same CDR3 is encoded by further DNA sequences in the sample. The chain combines TRBV28 with TRBJ2-3, with D tentatively TRBD2 (5 bases). CDR1 and CDR2 (germline): MDHEN, SYDVKM. The CDR3 is made up of 11 amino acids. Trimming cost V 5 bases and J 6 bases, with 6 bases left between them. CDR3 region: CASSTGDTQYF. The CDR3 DNA reads TGTGCCAGCAGTACGGGGGATACGCAGTATTTT.

The chain carries TRBV2 and TRBJ2-7; D uncertain. The germline CDR1 and CDR2 sequences are SNHLY and FYNNEI. The CDR3 extends over 12 amino acids. Trimming removed 1 base from V and 4 bases from J, with 5 bases in between. In nucleotides, the CDR3 is TGTGCCAGCAGTGAAGTGGTATACGAGCAGTACTTC. Translated: CASSEVVYEQYF. The whole variable domain, filled in from reference TRBV2 and TRBJ2-7, reads EPEVTQTPSHQVTQMGQEVILRCVPISNHLYFYWYRQILGQKVEFLVSFYNNEISEKSEIFDDQFSVERPDGSNFTLKIRSTKLEDSAMYFCASSEVVYEQYFGPGTRLTVT.

V is TRBV7-9 and J is TRBJ2-3; no firm D call. The germline V gene has CDR1 SEHNR and CDR2 FQNEAQ (reference sequence). The CDR3 contains 14 residues. Trimming shortened V by 5 bases and J by 5 bases, and 14 bases separated the two germline ends. CDR3 sequence reads: CASSHEAMGDTQYF. The CDR3 bases are TGTGCCAGCAGCCATGAGGCCATGGGAGATACGCAGTATTTT.

This clone has just one count. This chain links TRBV7-9 with TRBJ2-7; D is tentatively TRBD1 or TRBD2 (5 bases each). The V end was cut by 4 bases, the J end by 2 bases, with 15 bases between. The CDR3 consists of 15 residues. CDR1 is SEHNR and CDR2 is FQNEAQ in the germline V gene (reference sequence). The CDR3 coding sequence is TGTGCCAGCAGCTCCCTAAGGGACGACCCCTACGAGCAGTACTTC. Translating gives CASSSLRDDPYEQYF.

Regarding this clone: Germline and junction disagree at one end, which may indicate a read error. The chain joins TRBV27 to TRBJ1-5; D uncertain. The CDR3 loop spans 13 amino acids. Looked up from germline, CDR1 is MNHEY and CDR2 is SMNVEV (reference sequence). The CDR3 DNA follows: TGTGCCAGCAGTGTATCTCTCCCCCAGCCCCAGCATTTT. Translating it yields CASSVSLPQPQHF.

The chain combines TRBV18 with TRBJ2-3, with D perhaps TRBD2 (5 bases). In germline, CDR1 is KGHSH, CDR2 LQKENI. The V end lost 0 bases, the J end lost 5 bases, and 6 bases lay between the germline ends. The CDR3 is made up of 13 amino acids. CDR3 protein: CASSPPLEDTQYF. CDR3 sequence (DNA): TGTGCCAGCTCACCACCACTAGAAGATACGCAGTATTTT.

V is TRBV14 and J is TRBJ2-7; 9 positions match TRBD2. V lost 4 bases, J lost 0 bases, and 7 bases stayed unmatched. Germline V lookup: CDR1 SGHDN, CDR2 FVKESK. This CDR3 spans 16 amino acids. The CDR3 sequence: CASSRIGLASSYEQYF. The DNA for the CDR3 is TGTGCCAGCAGCCGGATAGGACTAGCGAGCTCCTACGAGCAGTACTTC.

On this clone: Other DNA sequences in this sample translate to the same CDR3. The rearrangement uses TRBV7-6 and TRBJ2-7; a weak D match, TRBD2 (6 bases). V was pared by 5 bases and J by 3 bases, with 11 bases between. The CDR3 extends over 13 amino acids. Germline assignment: CDR1 SGHVS and CDR2 FNYEAQ. The CDR3 is CASSPGLLYEQYF. The CDR3 bases are TGTGCCAGCAGCCCGGGACTGCTCTACGAGCAGTACTTC.

This clone showed up just once. The chain links TRBV9 to TRBJ2-6, with D possibly TRBD1 on 6 matching bases. Germline lookup yields CDR1 SGDLS and CDR2 YYNGEE. The CDR3 runs to 17 residues. V shed 4 bases and J shed 2 bases, with 16 bases lying between them. The CDR3 protein is CASSPDLGGPGANVLTF. CDR3 nucleotides: TGTGCCAGCAGCCCGGATTTAGGGGGACCTGGGGCCAACGTCCTGACTTTC.

The chain links TRBV15 to TRBJ1-2; D is unclear. The germline V gene encodes CDR1 LNHNV and CDR2 YYDKDF (reference sequence). The germline V and J ends were trimmed by 6 bases and 2 bases, with 13 bases remaining between them. This CDR3 region has 14 residues. The CDR3 loop reads CATSPSLGNYGYTF. The DNA for the CDR3 is TGTGCCACCAGTCCCTCCCTGGGGAACTATGGCTACACCTTC.

The rearrangement uses TRBV9 and TRBJ2-4, with TRBD2 as a possible D gene (6 bases). The germline V and J ends were trimmed by 6 bases and 5 bases, with 15 bases remaining between them. The CDR3 is made up of 14 amino acids. Germline values: CDR1 SGDLS, CDR2 YYNGEE. The CDR3 nucleotides read TGTGCCAGCACGCGGGGATGGGGCGAAAACATTCAGTACTTC. It is translated as CASTRGWGENIQYF.

The chain recombines TRBV30 with TRBJ1-1; 7 bases are a match to TRBD1. This CDR3 has 13 residues. Germline CDR1 and CDR2: GTSNPN and SVGIG (reference sequence). The CDR3 region has the DNA TGTAGCTTTTTACAGGGGTGGAACACTGAAGCTTTCTTT. Amino acids: CSFLQGWNTEAFF.

V and J are TRBV27 and TRBJ2-7; 12 nucleotides align to TRBD1. CDR3 size: 16 residues. CDR1 and CDR2 (germline): MNHEY, SMNVEV (reference sequence). Trimming at V came to 5 bases and at J to 4 bases, leaving 9 bases not matched to a gene. CDR3 DNA sequence: TGTGCCAGCAGTCCAGCGGGGACAGGGGGCTGGTACGAGCAGTACTTC. This translates into CASSPAGTGGWYEQYF.

J is TRBJ2-5 and V is TRBV5-1; D tentatively reads TRBD1 or TRBD2 (6 bases each). V dropped 0 bases and J dropped 2 bases, with 14 bases sitting between them. The CDR3 loop spans 16 amino acids. Germline values: CDR1 SGHRS, CDR2 YFSETQ. The CDR3 is CASSLDLGGPQETQYF. Written as DNA, the CDR3 is TGCGCCAGCAGCTTGGATCTTGGGGGGCCGCAAGAGACCCAGTACTTC.

V gene TRBV1 combines with J gene TRBJ2-7. TRBV1 is a listed pseudogene. This CDR3 has 16 residues. Written as DNA, the CDR3 is TGCACCAGCAGCCATGACGAGGGGGGCCCTCCTCGCGAGCAGTACTTC. The encoded protein is CTSSHDEGGPPREQYF.

The chain is built from TRBV7-9 and TRBJ2-3, with 8 bases fitting TRBD2. Looked up from germline, CDR1 is SEHNR and CDR2 is FQNEAQ (reference sequence). CDR3 length: 15 amino acids. V trimming: 4 bases; J trimming: 6 bases; junction bases outside the gene matches: 9. CDR3 in DNA: TGTGCCAGCAGCTCTCCCTCAACGGGGGGGGATACGCAGTATTTT. Translation gives CASSSPSTGGDTQYF.

The chain recombines TRBV6-6 with TRBJ1-5; D remains unclear. The CDR3 contains 12 residues. Germline V lookup: CDR1 MNHNY, CDR2 SVGAGI (reference sequence). V shed 6 bases and J shed 7 bases, with 10 bases lying between them. The CDR3 region is CASRDLGQPQHF. The DNA for the CDR3 is TGTGCCAGCAGAGATTTAGGGCAGCCCCAGCATTTT.

CDR3 nucleotides: TGTGCCAGCAGCGTAGGTGGTCAGCTCACAGATACGCAGTATTTT. This gives the protein CASSVGGQLTDTQYF. The V and J genes are TRBV9 and TRBJ2-3; no clear D gene. This CDR3 contains 15 residues. Deletions cut 0 bases from V and 2 bases from J, with 10 bases between. CDR1 is SGDLS and CDR2 is YYNGEE in the germline V gene.

The gene calls are TRBV9 and TRBJ2-5; a weak D match, TRBD2 (5 bases). This CDR3 is 17 amino acids long. V was cut by 4 bases and J by 5 bases, with 24 bases left in between. CDR1 is SGDLS and CDR2 is YYNGEE in the germline V gene. CDR3 loop: CASSSPGGLMAGETQYF. In DNA, the CDR3 is TGTGCCAGCAGCTCCCCCGGCGGGTTGATGGCCGGCGAGACCCAGTACTTC.

The V gene is TRBV14, the J gene TRBJ2-7; D is possibly TRBD1 (5 bases). Trimming stripped 0 bases from V and 6 bases from J, with 12 bases between. Germline V lookup: CDR1 SGHDN, CDR2 FVKESK. The CDR3 spans 14 residues. The CDR3 nucleotides are TGTGCCAGCAGCCAAGATCCTTCAGGGCGCGAGCAGTACTTC. This gives the protein CASSQDPSGREQYF.